Below, 21 T cell receptor beta chains from the same sample are listed, as sequenced in a study of OX40 agonist ivuxolimab in advanced cancers. Sequenced by immunoSEQ multiplex PCR; TCRdb stores in-frame clones only, minus some. In the table there are over 85,000 clones, more than 70% of which are singletons. The starting material was CD4+ or CD8+ T cells sorted from blood, obtained in a trial of the OX40 agonist ivuxolimab. The receptors shown here come from an adult with an advanced solid tumor such as melanoma, head and neck, liver or kidney cancer.

This chain joins TRBV7-2 and TRBJ1-3; TRBD1 aligns across 7 bases. CDR1 and CDR2 from the germline V gene are SGHTA and FQGNSA. The CDR3 loop spans 14 amino acids. V dropped 5 bases and J dropped 2; count of bases not matched to a gene: 3. CDR3 sequence reads: CASSRGTAGNTIYF. DNA for the CDR3: TGTGCCAGCAGCCGTGGGACAGCTGGAAACACCATATATTTT. Using reference TRBV7-2 and TRBJ1-3 for the parts outside the CDR3, the full variable domain is GAGVSQSPSNKVTEKGKDVELRCDPISGHTALYWYRQSLGQGLEFLIYFQGNSAPDKSGLPSDRFSAERTGGSVSTLTIQRTQQEDSAVYLCASSRGTAGNTIYFGEGSWLTVV.

V and J are TRBV7-8 and TRBJ2-1; D is possibly TRBD1 or TRBD2 (6 bases each). The V gene lost 10 bases and the J gene lost 3 bases, with 19 bases spanning the gap. Germline lookup yields CDR1 SGHVS and CDR2 FQNEAQ. The CDR3 contains 15 residues. The CDR3 DNA is TGTGCCACTGGTAGGGGGACTTCAATCTACAATGAGCAGTTCTTC. This sequence encodes CATGRGTSIYNEQFF.

The rearrangement joins TRBV5-1 to TRBJ1-5; 7 bases align to TRBD1. After removal of 4 bases from V and 4 bases from J, the junction contained 8 bases not matched to a gene. CDR1 is SGHRS and CDR2 is YFSETQ in the germline V gene. The CDR3 totals 15 residues. The CDR3 loop is CASSPGTAQNQPQHF. CDR3 sequence (DNA): TGCGCCAGCAGCCCTGGGACAGCGCAAAATCAGCCCCAGCATTTT.

V is TRBV28 and J is TRBJ2-7, with 10 bases identical to TRBD1. The ends lost 7 bases at V and 3 bases at J; junction bases unmatched: 6. The CDR3 totals 14 residues. Germline assignment: CDR1 MDHEN and CDR2 SYDVKM. CDR3 DNA sequence: TGTGCCAGCACCTTAGGGACAGGGGACTACGAGCAGTACTTC. Its protein is CASTLGTGDYEQYF. The complete variable domain, with remaining parts taken from reference TRBV28 and TRBJ2-7, reads DVKVTQSSRYLVKRTGEKVFLECVQDMDHENMFWYRQDPGLGLRLIYFSYDVKMKEKGDIPEGYSVSREKKERFSLILESASTNQTSMYLCASTLGTGDYEQYFGPGTRLTVT.

The V and J genes are TRBV2 and TRBJ2-3; perhaps TRBD2 as D (7 bases). This CDR3 contains 13 residues. Germline V gene lookup returns CDR1 SNHLY and CDR2 FYNNEI. V lost 10 bases, J lost 2 bases, and 13 bases lay in between. CDR3 sequence: CATLGGLTDTQYF. The CDR3 bases are TGTGCCACCCTCGGGGGGCTCACAGATACGCAGTATTTT.

This chain links TRBV2 with TRBJ2-5; a weak D match, TRBD2 (5 bases). The CDR3 loop spans 14 amino acids. Germline CDR1 SNHLY, CDR2 FYNNEI. V was trimmed by 6 bases and J by 1 base, leaving 12 bases between them. The CDR3 reads CASRLREGQETQYF. CDR3 nucleotides: TGTGCCAGCAGACTTCGAGAGGGCCAAGAGACCCAGTACTTC. The variable domain in full, with the rest retrieved from reference TRBV2 and TRBJ2-5, is EPEVTQTPSHQVTQMGQEVILRCVPISNHLYFYWYRQILGQKVEFLVSFYNNEISEKSEIFDDQFSVERPDGSNFTLKIRSTKLEDSAMYFCASRLREGQETQYFGPGTRLLVL.

This chain joins TRBV28 and TRBJ1-4; a possible D gene is TRBD1 (5 bases). Per germline, CDR1 MDHEN and CDR2 SYDVKM. CDR3 length equals 16 residues. The V and J ends lost 6 bases and 2 bases respectively, with 16 bases between them. The CDR3 loop is CASSLRGASTNEKLFF. The DNA for the CDR3 is TGTGCCAGCAGCCTTAGAGGGGCGTCCACTAATGAAAAACTGTTTTTT.

The chain is built from TRBV29-1 and TRBJ1-1; D not certain. V lost 8 bases and J lost 1, with 14 bases in between. The CDR3 spans 13 residues. CDR1 and CDR2 from the germline V gene are SQVTM and ANQGSEA. The CDR3 loop is CSIRGNWNTEAFF. The DNA of the CDR3 is TGCAGCATTCGGGGTAACTGGAACACTGAAGCTTTCTTT.

The chain has TRBV6-5 and TRBJ1-1, with D possibly matching TRBD1 (5 bases). Germline V gives CDR1 MNHEY, CDR2 SVGAGI. CDR3 length: 13 amino acids. Trimming took off 7 bases at V and 4 bases at J, with 13 bases between the two ends. DNA for the CDR3: TGTGCCAGCACGCCCGGGGCGCGCACTGAAGCTTTCTTT. This codes for CASTPGARTEAFF.

This chain uses TRBV27 with TRBJ1-1; 11 bases map to TRBD1. V lost 2 bases and J lost 5; bases outside the gene matches: 4. CDR3 length equals 15 residues. Germline V CDR1 and CDR2: MNHEY, SMNVEV (reference sequence). For the CDR3, the DNA is TGTGCCAGCAGTTTACGGGACAGGGGGGGTACTGAAGCTTTCTTT. Its translation: CASSLRDRGGTEAFF.

The rearrangement links TRBV28 to TRBJ1-2, with TRBD1 identical over 9 bases. Germline-derived CDR1 and CDR2 are MDHEN and SYDVKM. V shed 6 bases, J shed 4 bases, and the junction held 12 bases outside the gene matches. This CDR3 contains 16 residues. The CDR3 nucleotides are TGTGCCAGCAGCTGGACAGGGGATTGGAGTGGCTATGGCTACACCTTC. Translation: CASSWTGDWSGYGYTF.

A few counts support this clone. The chain couples TRBV6-1 to TRBJ1-5; D call uncertain. There are 14 residues in the CDR3. With 7 bases removed from V and 3 bases from J, the gap between germline ends came to 13 bases. Germline V gives CDR1 MNHNS, CDR2 SASEGT. The CDR3 DNA reads as TGTGCCAGCAATCCTACAGACTCCAATCAGCCCCAGCATTTT. Protein product: CASNPTDSNQPQHF.

The chain links TRBV30 to TRBJ2-7; D gene unclear. The germline V and J ends were trimmed by 4 bases and 3 bases, with 13 bases remaining between them. This CDR3 contains 13 residues. Germline CDR1 is GTSNPN and CDR2 is SVGIG (reference sequence). CDR3 coding DNA: TGTGCCTGGATGAGCGCAGTTTTCTACGAGCAGTACTTC. Protein product: CAWMSAVFYEQYF.

The chain recombines TRBV4-1 with TRBJ1-2; D unclear. The germline CDR1 and CDR2 sequences are MGHRA and YSYEKL. V gave up 0 bases and J gave up 1 base, with 3 bases separating them. This CDR3 region has 13 residues. The DNA of the CDR3 is TGCGCCAGCAGCCAAGATCTTAACTATGGCTACACCTTC. This codes for CASSQDLNYGYTF.

The CDR3 sequence is CASSLRGVAGANVLTF. CDR3 coding DNA: TGTGCCAGCAGCTTACGAGGGGTAGCTGGGGCCAACGTCCTGACTTTC. The rearrangement uses TRBV7-3 and TRBJ2-6; D may match TRBD1 or TRBD2 (5 bases each). Per germline, CDR1 SGHTA and CDR2 FQGTGA. V was pared by 2 bases and J by 2 bases, with 10 bases between. The CDR3 sequence is 16 residues long.

This clone was seen once. The gene calls are TRBV25-1 and TRBJ1-2; TRBD1 might be the D (5 bases). The CDR3 totals 13 residues. Germline loops: CDR1 MGHDK, CDR2 SYGVNS. The ends were cut back, 6 bases at V and 4 bases at J, with 12 bases in the middle. CDR3 protein: CASRETDLYGYTF. The CDR3 DNA reads as TGTGCCAGCAGGGAGACAGATCTCTATGGCTACACCTTC.

V is TRBV27 and J is TRBJ2-1; D possibly corresponds to TRBD1 (6 bases). Germline CDR1 MNHEY, CDR2 SMNVEV (reference sequence). The ends were cut back, 8 bases at V and 3 bases at J, with 17 bases in the middle. The CDR3 totals 15 residues. The CDR3 sequence is CASAVQGPYYNEQFF. CDR3 DNA sequence: TGTGCCAGCGCGGTACAGGGACCATACTACAATGAGCAGTTCTTC.

This chain joins TRBV19 and TRBJ2-7; 9 nucleotides line up with TRBD1. Germline V gene data show CDR1 as LNHDA and CDR2 as SQIVND (reference sequence). The CDR3 covers 13 residues. V lost 5 bases and J lost 5; bases outside the gene matches: 4. CDR3 in DNA: TGTGCCAGTAGTTGGGACAGGGAGGACGAGCAGTACTTC. Translated, it gives CASSWDREDEQYF.

The chain combines TRBV9 with TRBJ2-1; D gene uncertain. V lost 5 bases, J lost 10 bases, and 13 bases lay in between. Germline V gene data show CDR1 as SGDLS and CDR2 as YYNGEE. The CDR3 has 12 residues. Here the CDR3 reads CASSEQIGEQFF. The CDR3 bases are TGTGCCAGCAGTGAACAAATCGGAGAGCAGTTCTTC.

In DNA, the CDR3 is TGTGCCAGCAGCCCTCAGACAGGGGTTGGAAAGGACACCTTC. Amino acids: CASSPQTGVGKDTF. The chain employs TRBV6-5 and TRBJ1-2; 8 bases agree with TRBD1. This CDR3 region has 14 residues. Germline V lookup: CDR1 MNHEY, CDR2 SVGAGI. V lost 6 bases and J lost 12; bases outside the gene matches: 15.

This clone has only one observation. The CDR3 here is CASSRKTAKNIQYF. DNA for the CDR3: TGTGCCAGCAGCCGTAAGACGGCTAAAAACATTCAGTACTTC. V is TRBV7-4 and J is TRBJ2-4, with D uncertain. This CDR3 is built from 14 residues. With 5 bases removed from V and 4 bases from J, the gap between germline ends came to 12 bases. Germline-derived CDR1 and CDR2 are SGHVT and SQSDAQ.